This TCR beta chain originates from a study of human T cells and chemical hapten exposure. Study information: Alopecia areata, totalis or universalis affected patients, mainly female.

Germline V gene data show CDR1 as LNHDA and CDR2 as SQIVND (reference sequence). The CDR3 is made up of 14 amino acids. V lost 6 bases and J lost 6; bases outside the gene matches: 8. Sample time point: patch test 2, 6 weeks after DPC sensitization. Treatment described: therapeutic diphenylcyclopropenone sensitization with weekly scalp DPC. TCRdb ran MiXCR on the RACE reads and lists one entry per CDR3 protein. The sample holds 42,000 or so distinct CDR3 sequences, 8% to 9.5% seen once. This clonotype has ten or more counts. The chain recombines TRBV19 with TRBJ2-4; 7 bases align to TRBD1. This sequence was found in a woman aged 40 to 49 with alopecia areata. Some clones in this sample may be carry-over from other donors' samples. The starting material was whole blood, obtained in connection with sensitization to the hapten diphenylcyclopropenone (DPC). Here the CDR3 reads CASRPTGPANIQYF. DNA for the CDR3: TGTGCCAGTAGGCCGACAGGGCCGGCAAACATTCAGTACTTC.